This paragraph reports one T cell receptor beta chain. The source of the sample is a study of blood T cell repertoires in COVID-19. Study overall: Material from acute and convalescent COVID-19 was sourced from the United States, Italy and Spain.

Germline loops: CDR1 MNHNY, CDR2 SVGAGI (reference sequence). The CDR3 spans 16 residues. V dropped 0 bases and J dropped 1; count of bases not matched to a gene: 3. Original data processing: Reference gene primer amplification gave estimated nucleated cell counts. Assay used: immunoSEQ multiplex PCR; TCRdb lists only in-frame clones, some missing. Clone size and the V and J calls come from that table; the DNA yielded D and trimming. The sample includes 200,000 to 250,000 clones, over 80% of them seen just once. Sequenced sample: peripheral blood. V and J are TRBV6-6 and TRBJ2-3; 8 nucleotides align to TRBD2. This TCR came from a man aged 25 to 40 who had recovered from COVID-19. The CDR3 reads CASSYSRAGGTDTQYF. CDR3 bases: TGTGCCAGCAGTTACTCGAGAGCGGGGGGCACAGATACGCAGTATTTT.